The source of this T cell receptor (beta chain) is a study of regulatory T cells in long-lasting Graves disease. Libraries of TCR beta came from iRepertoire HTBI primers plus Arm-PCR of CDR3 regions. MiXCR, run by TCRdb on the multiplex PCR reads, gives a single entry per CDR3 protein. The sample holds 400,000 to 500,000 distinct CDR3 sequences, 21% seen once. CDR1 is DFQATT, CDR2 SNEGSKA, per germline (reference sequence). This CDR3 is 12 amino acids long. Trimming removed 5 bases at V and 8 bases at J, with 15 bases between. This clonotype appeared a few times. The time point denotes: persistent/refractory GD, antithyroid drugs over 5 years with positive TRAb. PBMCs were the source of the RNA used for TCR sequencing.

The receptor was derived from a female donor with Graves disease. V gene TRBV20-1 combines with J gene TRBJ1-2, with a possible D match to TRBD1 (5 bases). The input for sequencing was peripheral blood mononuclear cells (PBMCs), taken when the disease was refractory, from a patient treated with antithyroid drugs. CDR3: CSAGGSGFGYTF. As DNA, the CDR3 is TGCAGTGCTGGGGGGTCGGGCTTCGGCTACACCTTC.